A selection of T cell receptor beta chains follows, all from one sample in a study of ipilimumab plus nivolumab after autologous stem cell transplantation. Libraries were prepared by immunoSEQ multiplex PCR; TCRdb keeps only in-frame clonotypes and omits some of them. The table lists under 20,000 clones, more than 65% of them singletons, with 35% to 45% in the top ten. The input for sequencing was PBMCs, taken in a trial of ipilimumab plus nivolumab as post-transplant consolidation. These receptors all stem from a male donor with diffuse large B-cell lymphoma. Both conserved end residues are part of each CDR3. A D gene is named only where the DNA matches it firmly. The size of a clone is reported for some rows only, either as once, few or many, or as a class for expanded clones.

v_gene: TRBV11-2
j_gene: TRBJ2-1
d_gene: TRBD2
abundance: .
CDR3nt: TGTGCCAGCAGCTTCCGCCAAGGGTTAGCGGGAGAGAATGAGCAGTTCTTC
CDR3aa: CASSFRQGLAGENEQFF

v_gene: TRBV5-1
j_gene: TRBJ2-5
d_gene: .
abundance: .
CDR3nt: TGCGCCAGCAGCTTGGCCTGGGGGGCCGGGGAGACCCAGTACTTC
CDR3aa: CASSLAWGAGETQYF

v_gene: TRBV11-2
j_gene: TRBJ2-2
d_gene: .
abundance: .
CDR3nt: TGTGCCAGCAGCTACGGACAAGGAGGCACCGGGGAGCTGTTTTTT
CDR3aa: CASSYGQGGTGELFF

v_gene: TRBV5-5
j_gene: TRBJ2-7
d_gene: .
abundance: .
CDR3nt: TGTGCCAGCAGCTTGGCTGCAAACCGCCTTCACGAGCAGTACTTC
CDR3aa: CASSLAANRLHEQYF

v_gene: TRBV6-1
j_gene: TRBJ1-2
d_gene: .
abundance: .
CDR3nt: TGTGCCAGCAGTGCGACCCAGGGGTTTGGCTACACCTTC
CDR3aa: CASSATQGFGYTF

v_gene: TRBV7-6
j_gene: TRBJ2-3
d_gene: .
abundance: .
CDR3nt: TGTGCCAGCAGTCAGGGCTCCCCCTCAGATACGCAGTATTTT
CDR3aa: CASSQGSPSDTQYF

v_gene: TRBV5-1
j_gene: TRBJ2-3
d_gene: .
abundance: .
CDR3nt: TGCGCCAGCAGCTTCGGGGCAACTAGCACAGATACGCAGTATTTT
CDR3aa: CASSFGATSTDTQYF

v_gene: TRBV7-2
j_gene: TRBJ2-7
d_gene: .
abundance: .
CDR3nt: TGTGCCAGCAGCTTAGCGCCTGGCTTGTCCTACGAGCAGTACTTC
CDR3aa: CASSLAPGLSYEQYF

v_gene: TRBV6-1
j_gene: TRBJ1-5
d_gene: .
abundance: medium-sized
CDR3nt: TGTGCCAGCAGTGGAATCAGGGAAGGGAGCAATCAGCCCCAGCATTTT
CDR3aa: CASSGIREGSNQPQHF

v_gene: TRBV19
j_gene: TRBJ2-1
d_gene: TRBD2
abundance: once
CDR3nt: TGTGCCAGTAGTCCTCTAGCGGAGCTCGGGGATGAGCAGTTCTTC
CDR3aa: CASSPLAELGDEQFF

v_gene: TRBV6-4
j_gene: TRBJ2-7
d_gene: .
abundance: .
CDR3nt: TGTGCCAGCAGTGACTTCAGGGCGCCCCGCCAATACGAGCAGTACTTC
CDR3aa: CASSDFRAPRQYEQYF

v_gene: TRBV5-1
j_gene: TRBJ2-7
d_gene: .
abundance: .
CDR3nt: TGCGCCAGCAGCATACAGGGAAACGAGCAGTACTTC
CDR3aa: CASSIQGNEQYF

v_gene: TRBV18
j_gene: TRBJ1-5
d_gene: .
abundance: few
CDR3nt: TGTGCCAGCTCACCACGGGGTACGGATCAGCCCCAGCATTTT
CDR3aa: CASSPRGTDQPQHF

v_gene: TRBV5-6
j_gene: TRBJ1-6
d_gene: .
abundance: .
CDR3nt: TGTGCCAGCAGCTTGGGCCCAGATTCACCCCTCCACTTT
CDR3aa: CASSLGPDSPLHF

v_gene: TRBV7-6
j_gene: TRBJ2-1
d_gene: TRBD2
abundance: .
CDR3nt: TGTGCCGTAAGCCTAGCGGGAGAAGACAATGAGCAGTTCTTC
CDR3aa: CAVSLAGEDNEQFF

v_gene: TRBV18
j_gene: TRBJ2-1
d_gene: TRBD1
abundance: few
CDR3nt: TGTGCCAGCTCATCCAGACAGGGAAGCTCCTACAATGAGCAGTTCTTC
CDR3aa: CASSSRQGSSYNEQFF